The 19 T cell receptor beta chains reported below all come from one sample, sequenced in a study of vaccination effects on CD4 cells after COVID-19. Antigen-specific CD4+ T cells were expanded with viral peptide pools in the ViraFEST assay before sequencing. Around day 10 of culture, CD4+ T cells were separated out. Participants each got two BNT162b2 or mRNA-1273 vaccine doses. Antigen specificity for these receptors is unknown. Sequencing was performed with immunoSEQ multiplex PCR; in TCRdb, only in-frame clones are kept and a portion is missing. The sample includes tens of thousands of clones, roughly 80% of them seen just once. Sample: CD4+ T cells from PBMCs cultured with HCoV-229E spike peptides, taken after COVID-19 vaccination. These receptors were collected from a human donor who received a COVID-19 vaccine.

The genes are TRBV5-1 and TRBJ2-1, with no clear D. Per the germline V gene, CDR1 is SGHRS and CDR2 is YFSETQ. V was cut by 5 bases and J by 7 bases, with 22 bases left in between. There are 16 residues in the CDR3. This chain's CDR3 is CASSDMGLLTRNEQFF. CDR3 bases: TGCGCCAGCAGTGATATGGGATTACTTACCCGAAATGAGCAGTTCTTC.

The chain has TRBV5-1 and TRBJ2-1; the D gene is possibly TRBD1 (5 bases). This CDR3 is 14 amino acids long. Germline V gene sequence: CDR1 SGHRS, CDR2 YFSETQ. V was pared by 0 bases and J by 4 bases, with 8 bases between. Here the CDR3 reads CASSLGTSYNEQFF. The CDR3 DNA reads TGCGCCAGCAGCTTGGGGACATCGTACAATGAGCAGTTCTTC.

This chain connects TRBV30 to TRBJ2-1; possible D gene TRBD1, 5 bases. V lost 4 bases and J 7 bases, leaving 11 bases between the germline ends. Germline loops: CDR1 GTSNPN, CDR2 SVGIG (reference sequence). The CDR3 length is 12 residues. The CDR3 is CAWNPKGNEQFF. CDR3 DNA: TGTGCCTGGAACCCCAAGGGGAATGAGCAGTTCTTC.

This clone was detected a few times. The rearrangement uses TRBV11-3 and TRBJ2-3, with D uncertain. V lost 5 bases to trimming and J lost 5 bases, with 8 bases between them. Germline CDR1 SGHNT, CDR2 YENEEA. The CDR3 runs 12 residues. The CDR3 is CASSNLLDTQYF. In DNA, the CDR3 is TGTGCCAGCAGCAACCTCCTAGATACGCAGTATTTT.

This clone was picked up one time. J is TRBJ2-3 and V is TRBV27, with D perhaps TRBD1 or TRBD2 (6 bases each). Trimming shortened V by 7 bases and J by 2 bases, and 22 bases separated the two germline ends. Germline CDR1 and CDR2: MNHEY and SMNVEV (reference sequence). The CDR3 length is 17 residues. The CDR3 sequence: CASKNGRGRGDTDTQYF. The CDR3 coding sequence is TGTGCCAGCAAAAACGGCAGGGGAAGGGGGGACACAGATACGCAGTATTTT.

This clone is a singleton in its sample. CDR3 bases: TGTGCCAGCAGGTCTGGTGGCGGAAACTATGGCTACACCTTC. Translated: CASRSGGGNYGYTF. This sequence joins TRBV6-5 and TRBJ1-2; no reliable D call. Between the trimmed V and J ends, which lost 6 bases and 2 bases, there was a span of 13 bases. Germline V gene lookup returns CDR1 MNHEY and CDR2 SVGAGI. CDR3 size: 14 residues.

The rearrangement joins TRBV11-2 to TRBJ1-1, with TRBD1 matching 7 bases. CDR1 is SGHAT, CDR2 FQNNGV, per germline. Trimming took 7 bases from V and 1 from J; bases not matched to a gene: 12. This CDR3 has 16 amino acids. The CDR3 DNA reads TGTGCCAGCAACGAATTACAGGGGAGGGGGAACACTGAAGCTTTCTTT. It encodes CASNELQGRGNTEAFF.

The chain combines TRBV28 with TRBJ2-3; TRBD1 agrees at 9 bases. The CDR3 loop spans 14 amino acids. Losses at the gene ends were 10 bases for V and 7 bases for J; bases not matched to a gene: 12. Germline V CDR1 and CDR2: MDHEN, SYDVKM. For the CDR3, the DNA is TGTGCCACTTCAGAGGGACAGGGTTTCAATACGCAGTATTTT. Amino acids: CATSEGQGFNTQYF.

The chain links TRBV10-1 to TRBJ2-5; D call uncertain. CDR1 and CDR2 from the germline V gene are WNHNN and SYGVQD (reference sequence). V was cut by 2 bases and J by 2 bases, with 6 bases left in between. CDR3 length equals 13 residues. The CDR3 nucleotides are TGCGCCAGCAGTGAGGCAGGTCAAGAGACCCAGTACTTC. Amino acids: CASSEAGQETQYF.

The chain is built from TRBV25-1 and TRBJ2-2; possibly TRBD1 or TRBD2 for D (5 bases each). Germline V gives CDR1 MGHDK, CDR2 SYGVNS. The CDR3 contains 15 residues. Trimming left V 3 bases short and J 7 bases short, with 15 bases between. The CDR3 DNA follows: TGTGCCAGCAGTGATGTACGGGGCAAGGTCGGGGAGCTGTTTTTT. Translation gives CASSDVRGKVGELFF.

The chain joins TRBV6-5 to TRBJ1-2, with D possibly being TRBD1 (5 bases). CDR3 length: 13 amino acids. Per germline, CDR1 MNHEY and CDR2 SVGAGI. V shed 6 bases and J shed 2 bases, with 10 bases lying between them. The chain's CDR3 is CASRTAGNYGYTF. The CDR3 DNA reads as TGTGCCAGCAGGACAGCGGGGAACTATGGCTACACCTTC.

The gene calls are TRBV19 and TRBJ1-4; D might be TRBD1 (6 bases). This CDR3 spans 11 amino acids. Per the germline V gene, CDR1 is LNHDA and CDR2 is SQIVND (reference sequence). Trimming removed 5 bases from V and 9 bases from J, with 7 bases in between. The DNA for the CDR3 is TGTGCCAGTAGTGGACAGCAAAAACTGTTTTTT. It translates to CASSGQQKLFF.

This chain links TRBV7-2 with TRBJ2-1, with 8 bases identical to TRBD2. CDR1 and CDR2 (germline): SGHTA, FQGNSA. The CDR3 has 15 residues. The junction had 7 bases not matched to a gene; V was cut back by 3 bases and J by 6 bases. CDR3 in amino acids: CASSFLTGGRNEQFF. CDR3 DNA sequence: TGTGCCAGCAGCTTTTTAACGGGAGGGCGCAATGAGCAGTTCTTC.

Only a few counts were recorded for this clone. V is TRBV30 and J is TRBJ1-4; weak D call: TRBD1 (5 bases). V lost 4 bases, J lost 0 bases, and 12 bases lay in between. This CDR3 spans 15 amino acids. In germline, CDR1 is GTSNPN, CDR2 SVGIG (reference sequence). The CDR3 DNA is TGTGCCTGGAAACGGGGCCCCGCAACTAATGAAAAACTGTTTTTT. Its protein is CAWKRGPATNEKLFF.

As regards this clone: The sample holds other DNA sequences that translate to the same CDR3. The chain joins TRBV3-1 (or the pseudogene TRBV3-2) to TRBJ1-3; no clear D gene. CDR1 and CDR2 (germline): LGHDT, YNNKEL (reference sequence). Trimming pared 3 bases from V and 4 bases from J, leaving 7 bases between. The CDR3 is made up of 13 amino acids. CDR3 loop: CASSQDLGNTIYF. CDR3 coding DNA: TGTGCCAGCAGCCAGGACTTAGGAAACACCATATATTTT.

As regards this clone: One junction end does not reproduce the germline sequence, and a read error may be involved. This chain joins TRBV27 and TRBJ1-1, with 7 positions matching TRBD1. CDR3 length equals 15 residues. Germline V CDR1 and CDR2: MNHEY, SMNVEV (reference sequence). The CDR3 sequence: CASSLSGQLNTEAFF. The CDR3 DNA follows: TGTGCCAGCAGTCTATCGGGACAGCTGAACACTGAAGCTTTCTTT.

The chain is built from TRBV2 and TRBJ2-1; no clear D gene. The ends were cut back, 1 base at V and 6 bases at J, with 4 bases in the middle. The CDR3 runs to 12 residues. Germline lookup yields CDR1 SNHLY and CDR2 FYNNEI. The CDR3 protein is CASSEGTNEQFF. The CDR3, as DNA: TGTGCCAGCAGTGAAGGCACCAATGAGCAGTTCTTC. The full variable domain, rest sourced from reference TRBV2 and TRBJ2-1, is EPEVTQTPSHQVTQMGQEVILRCVPISNHLYFYWYRQILGQKVEFLVSFYNNEISEKSEIFDDQFSVERPDGSNFTLKIRSTKLEDSAMYFCASSEGTNEQFFGPGTRLTVL.

V usage is TRBV11-1 and J usage is TRBJ1-2; D might be TRBD1 (6 bases). Trimming shortened V by 5 bases and J by 4 bases, and 14 bases separated the two germline ends. The CDR3 is 14 residues long. Germline V gene lookup returns CDR1 SGHAT and CDR2 FQDESV (reference sequence). This chain's CDR3 is CASSQPGHPYGYTF. For the CDR3, the DNA is TGTGCCAGCAGCCAGCCGGGACACCCCTATGGCTACACCTTC.

The V and J genes are TRBV19 and TRBJ2-5; TRBD1 matches at 7 bases. The CDR3 runs to 13 residues. CDR1 is LNHDA and CDR2 is SQIVND in the germline V gene (reference sequence). Germline trimming cut 5 bases from V and 4 bases from J; bases unmatched to any gene: 4. The chain's CDR3 is CASSYGTAETQYF. The DNA of the CDR3 is TGTGCCAGTAGTTATGGGACAGCAGAGACCCAGTACTTC.